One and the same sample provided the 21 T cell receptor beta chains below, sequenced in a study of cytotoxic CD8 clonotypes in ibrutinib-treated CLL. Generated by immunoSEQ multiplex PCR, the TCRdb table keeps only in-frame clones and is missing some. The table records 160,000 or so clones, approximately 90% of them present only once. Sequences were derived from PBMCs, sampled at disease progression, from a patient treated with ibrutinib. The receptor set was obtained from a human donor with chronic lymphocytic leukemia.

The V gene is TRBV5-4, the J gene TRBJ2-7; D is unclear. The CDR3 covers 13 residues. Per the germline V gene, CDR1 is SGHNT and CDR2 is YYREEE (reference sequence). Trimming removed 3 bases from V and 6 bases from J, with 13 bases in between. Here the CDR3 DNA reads TGTGCCAGCAGCTCCCCCTTAAGTCCCGAGCAGTACTTC. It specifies CASSSPLSPEQYF.

DNA of the CDR3: TGTGCCAGCAGCTTTTTCAGGGAGGAGAGCTATGGCTACACCTTC. It specifies CASSFFREESYGYTF. The chain has TRBV5-6 and TRBJ1-2, with D maybe TRBD1 (5 bases). Germline CDR1 is SGHDT and CDR2 is YYEEEE. Trimming took off 2 bases at V and 4 bases at J, with 15 bases between the two ends. The CDR3 is 15 amino acids.

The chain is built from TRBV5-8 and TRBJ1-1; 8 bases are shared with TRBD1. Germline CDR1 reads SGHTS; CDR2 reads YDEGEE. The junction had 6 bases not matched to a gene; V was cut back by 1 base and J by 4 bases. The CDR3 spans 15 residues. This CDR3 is CASSLWHRGGTEAFF. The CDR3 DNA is TGTGCCAGCAGCTTGTGGCACAGGGGGGGCACTGAAGCTTTCTTT.

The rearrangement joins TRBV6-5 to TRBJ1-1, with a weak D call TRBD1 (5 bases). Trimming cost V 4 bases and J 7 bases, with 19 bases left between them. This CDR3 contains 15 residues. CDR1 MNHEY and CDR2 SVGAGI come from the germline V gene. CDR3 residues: CASSFSNLGRSEAFF. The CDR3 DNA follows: TGTGCCAGCAGTTTTAGCAATTTGGGACGTAGTGAAGCTTTCTTT.

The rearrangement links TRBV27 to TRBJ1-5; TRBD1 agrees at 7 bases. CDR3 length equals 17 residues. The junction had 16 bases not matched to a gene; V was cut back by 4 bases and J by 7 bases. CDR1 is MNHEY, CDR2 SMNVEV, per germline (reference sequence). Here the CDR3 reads CASSSRGGGLIGQPQHF. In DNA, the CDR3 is TGTGCCAGCAGTTCCCGGGGAGGGGGCTTGATCGGACAGCCCCAGCATTTT.

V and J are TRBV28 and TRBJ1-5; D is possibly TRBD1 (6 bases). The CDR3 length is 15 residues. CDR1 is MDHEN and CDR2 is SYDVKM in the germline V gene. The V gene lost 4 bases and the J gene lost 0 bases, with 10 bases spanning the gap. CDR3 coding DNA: TGTGCCAGCAGTTACGAGGGGGTTAGCAATCAGCCCCAGCATTTT. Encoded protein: CASSYEGVSNQPQHF.

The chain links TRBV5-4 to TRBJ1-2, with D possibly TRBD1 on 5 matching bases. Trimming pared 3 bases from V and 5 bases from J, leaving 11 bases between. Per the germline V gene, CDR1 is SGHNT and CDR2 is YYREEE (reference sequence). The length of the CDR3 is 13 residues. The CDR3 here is CASSWDGSYGYTF. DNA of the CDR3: TGTGCCAGCAGCTGGGACGGCTCGTATGGCTACACCTTC.

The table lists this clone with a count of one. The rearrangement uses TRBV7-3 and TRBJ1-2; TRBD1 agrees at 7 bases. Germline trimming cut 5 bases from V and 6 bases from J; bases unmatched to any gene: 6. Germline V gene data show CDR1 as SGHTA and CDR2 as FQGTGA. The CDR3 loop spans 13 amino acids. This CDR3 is CASSDQQGHGYTF. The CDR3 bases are TGTGCCAGCAGCGATCAACAGGGGCATGGCTACACCTTC.

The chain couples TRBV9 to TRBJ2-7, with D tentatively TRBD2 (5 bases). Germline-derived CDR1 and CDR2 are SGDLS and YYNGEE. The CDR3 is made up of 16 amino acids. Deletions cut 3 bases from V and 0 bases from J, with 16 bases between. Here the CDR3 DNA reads TGTGCCAGCAGCGCGGGAAGCGACGTAAGCTCCTACGAGCAGTACTTC. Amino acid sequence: CASSAGSDVSSYEQYF.

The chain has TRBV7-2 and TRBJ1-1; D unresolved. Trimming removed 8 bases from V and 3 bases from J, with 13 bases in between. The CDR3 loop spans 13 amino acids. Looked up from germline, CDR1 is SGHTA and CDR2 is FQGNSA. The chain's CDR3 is CASVSQTYTEAFF. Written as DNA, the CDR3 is TGTGCCAGCGTTTCCCAGACCTACACTGAAGCTTTCTTT.

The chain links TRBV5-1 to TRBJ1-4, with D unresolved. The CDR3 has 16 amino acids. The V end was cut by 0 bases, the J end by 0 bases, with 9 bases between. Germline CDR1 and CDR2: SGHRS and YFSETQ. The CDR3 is CASSLVGSSTNEKLFF. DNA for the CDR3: TGCGCCAGCAGCTTGGTAGGGTCCTCAACTAATGAAAAACTGTTTTTT.

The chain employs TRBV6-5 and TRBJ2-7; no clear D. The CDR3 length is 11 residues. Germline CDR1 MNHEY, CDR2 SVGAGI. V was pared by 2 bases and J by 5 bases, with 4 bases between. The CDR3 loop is CASSYVNEQYF. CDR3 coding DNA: TGTGCCAGCAGTTACGTTAACGAGCAGTACTTC.

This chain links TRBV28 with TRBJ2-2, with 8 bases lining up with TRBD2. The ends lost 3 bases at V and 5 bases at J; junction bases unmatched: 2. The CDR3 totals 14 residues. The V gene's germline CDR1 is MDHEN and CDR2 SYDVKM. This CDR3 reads CASSLPSGTGELFF. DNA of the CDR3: TGTGCCAGCAGTTTGCCTAGCGGGACCGGGGAGCTGTTTTTT. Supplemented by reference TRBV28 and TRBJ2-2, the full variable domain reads DVKVTQSSRYLVKRTGEKVFLECVQDMDHENMFWYRQDPGLGLRLIYFSYDVKMKEKGDIPEGYSVSREKKERFSLILESASTNQTSMYLCASSLPSGTGELFFGEGSRLTVL.

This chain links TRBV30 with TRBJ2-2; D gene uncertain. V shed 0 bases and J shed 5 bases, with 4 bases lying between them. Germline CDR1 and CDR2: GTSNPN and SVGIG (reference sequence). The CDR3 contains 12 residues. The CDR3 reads CAWSVTTGELFF. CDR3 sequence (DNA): TGTGCCTGGAGTGTAACAACCGGGGAGCTGTTTTTT.

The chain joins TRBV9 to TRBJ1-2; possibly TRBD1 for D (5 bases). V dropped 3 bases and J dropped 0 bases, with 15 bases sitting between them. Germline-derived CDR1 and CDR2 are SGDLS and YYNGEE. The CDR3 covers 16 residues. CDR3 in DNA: TGTGCCAGCAGCGCCGAAGGGGAGGCGACTAACTATGGCTACACCTTC. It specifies CASSAEGEATNYGYTF.

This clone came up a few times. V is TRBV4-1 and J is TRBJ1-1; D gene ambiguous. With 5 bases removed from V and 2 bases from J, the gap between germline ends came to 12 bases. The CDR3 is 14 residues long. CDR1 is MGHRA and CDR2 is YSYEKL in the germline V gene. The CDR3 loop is CASSNTGHNTEAFF. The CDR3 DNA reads TGCGCCAGCAGCAATACTGGGCATAACACTGAAGCTTTCTTT.

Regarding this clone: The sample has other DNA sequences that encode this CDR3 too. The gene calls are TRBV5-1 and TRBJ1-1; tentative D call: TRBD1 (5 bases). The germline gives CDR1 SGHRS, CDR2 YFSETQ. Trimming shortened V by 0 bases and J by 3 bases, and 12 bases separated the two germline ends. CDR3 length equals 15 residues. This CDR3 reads CASSLAWGLDTEAFF. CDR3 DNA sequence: TGCGCCAGCAGCTTGGCCTGGGGACTGGACACTGAAGCTTTCTTT.

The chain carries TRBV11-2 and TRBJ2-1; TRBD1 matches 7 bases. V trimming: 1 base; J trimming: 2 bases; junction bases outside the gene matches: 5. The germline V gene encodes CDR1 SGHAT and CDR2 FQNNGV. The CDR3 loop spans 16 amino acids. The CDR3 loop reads CASSLGNRGTYNEQFF. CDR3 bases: TGTGCCAGCAGCTTAGGGAACAGGGGCACCTACAATGAGCAGTTCTTC.

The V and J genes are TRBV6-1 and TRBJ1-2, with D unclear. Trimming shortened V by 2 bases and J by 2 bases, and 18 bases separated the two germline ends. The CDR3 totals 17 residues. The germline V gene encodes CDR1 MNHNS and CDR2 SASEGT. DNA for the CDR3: TGTGCCAGCAGTGAACGATACGACTTCTACTTCAACTATGGCTACACCTTC. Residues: CASSERYDFYFNYGYTF.

DNA for the CDR3: TGTGCCAGCAGTCCTGGGGATTACACTGAAGCTTTCTTT. Its translation: CASSPGDYTEAFF. V and J are TRBV28 and TRBJ1-1; D gene unclear. Germline CDR1 reads MDHEN; CDR2 reads SYDVKM. V gave up 5 bases and J gave up 3 bases, with 10 bases separating them. CDR3 length: 13 residues.

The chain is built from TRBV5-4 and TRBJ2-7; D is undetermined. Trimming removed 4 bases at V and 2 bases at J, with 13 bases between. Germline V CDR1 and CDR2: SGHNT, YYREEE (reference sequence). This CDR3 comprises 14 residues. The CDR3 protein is CASSPDMAAYEQYF. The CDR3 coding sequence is TGTGCCAGCAGCCCCGACATGGCTGCCTACGAGCAGTACTTC.